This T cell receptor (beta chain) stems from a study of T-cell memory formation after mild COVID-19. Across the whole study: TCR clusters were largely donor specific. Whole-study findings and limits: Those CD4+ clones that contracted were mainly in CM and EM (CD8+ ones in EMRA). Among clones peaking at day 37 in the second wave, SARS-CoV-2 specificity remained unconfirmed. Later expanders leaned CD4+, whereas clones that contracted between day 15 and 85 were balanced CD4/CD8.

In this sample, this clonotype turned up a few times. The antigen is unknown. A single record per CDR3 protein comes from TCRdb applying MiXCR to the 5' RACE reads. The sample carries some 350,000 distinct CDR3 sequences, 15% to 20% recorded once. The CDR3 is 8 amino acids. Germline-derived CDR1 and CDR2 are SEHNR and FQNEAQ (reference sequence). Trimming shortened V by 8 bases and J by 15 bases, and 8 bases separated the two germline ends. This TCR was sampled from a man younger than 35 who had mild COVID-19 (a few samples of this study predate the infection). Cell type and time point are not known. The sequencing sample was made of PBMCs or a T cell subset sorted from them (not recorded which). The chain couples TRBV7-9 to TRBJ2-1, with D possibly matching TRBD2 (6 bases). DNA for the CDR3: TGTGCCAGCGGGGGGTGGTTCTTC. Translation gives CASGGWFF.